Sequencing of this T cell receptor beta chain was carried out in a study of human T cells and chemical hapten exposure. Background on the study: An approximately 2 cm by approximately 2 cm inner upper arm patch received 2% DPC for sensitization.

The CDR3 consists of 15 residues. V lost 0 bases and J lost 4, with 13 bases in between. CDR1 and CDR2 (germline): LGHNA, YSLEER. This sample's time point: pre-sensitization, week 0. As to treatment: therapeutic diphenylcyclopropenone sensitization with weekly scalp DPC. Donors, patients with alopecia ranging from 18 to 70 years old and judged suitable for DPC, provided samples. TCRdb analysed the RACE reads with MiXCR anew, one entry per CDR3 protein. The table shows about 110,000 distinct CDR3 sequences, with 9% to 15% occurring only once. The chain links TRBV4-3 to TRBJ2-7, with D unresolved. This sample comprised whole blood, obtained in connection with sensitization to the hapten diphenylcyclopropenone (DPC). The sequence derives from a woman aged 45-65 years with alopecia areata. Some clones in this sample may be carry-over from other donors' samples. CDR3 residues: CASSQDLQPLYEQYF. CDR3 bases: TGCGCCAGCAGCCAAGACTTACAGCCTTTATACGAGCAGTACTTC.